These 8 T cell receptor beta chains were sequenced from one sample in a study of PD-L1 blockade in urothelial cancer. Regarding time point: peripheral blood 6 weeks after treatment start. The method was immunoSEQ multiplex PCR; TCRdb's version includes in-frame clones alone and lacks a portion of them. The table includes 50,000 to 55,000 clones, 88% detected once. Sequences were derived from PBMCs, sampled around atezolizumab (anti-PD-L1) treatment. The source is a man in his 60s with urothelial cancer.

V gene TRBV7-8 combines with J gene TRBJ1-6; a weak D match, TRBD1 (5 bases). CDR3 length: 16 residues. V was pared by 3 bases and J by 8 bases, with 17 bases between. Germline V CDR1 and CDR2: SGHVS, FQNEAQ. The DNA of the CDR3 is TGTGCCAGCAGCTTCCGGGGGGATCTCGTTTATTCACCCCTCCACTTT. It is translated as CASSFRGDLVYSPLHF.

Here the CDR3 reads CASSPMRSNQPQHF. DNA of the CDR3: TGTGCCAGCTCACCTATGAGAAGCAATCAGCCCCAGCATTTT. The chain recombines TRBV18 with TRBJ1-5; D is ambiguous. The germline CDR1 and CDR2 sequences are KGHSH and LQKENI. This CDR3 comprises 14 residues. The V end was cut by 3 bases, the J end by 1 base, with 7 bases between.

The chain has TRBV19 and TRBJ2-2, with D possibly matching TRBD1 (6 bases). The V gene lost 4 bases and the J gene lost 0 bases, with 12 bases spanning the gap. The germline CDR1 and CDR2 sequences are LNHDA and SQIVND (reference sequence). The CDR3 is made up of 16 amino acids. Written as DNA, the CDR3 is TGTGCCAGTAGTAGACGGACAGACGCGAACACCGGGGAGCTGTTTTTT. It yields the protein CASSRRTDANTGELFF.

This clone appeared once. This chain connects TRBV18 to TRBJ2-1; D might be TRBD2 (6 bases). Germline V lookup: CDR1 KGHSH, CDR2 LQKENI. The V gene lost 3 bases and the J gene lost 6 bases, with 9 bases spanning the gap. This CDR3 spans 13 amino acids. As DNA, the CDR3 is TGTGCCAGCTCACCCGGGACTGTCAATGAGCAGTTCTTC. Translating it yields CASSPGTVNEQFF.

The rearrangement links TRBV6-5 to TRBJ2-1, with 7 bases lining up with TRBD1. Germline V gene data show CDR1 as MNHEY and CDR2 as SVGAGI. The CDR3 is 14 residues long. V lost 2 bases to trimming and J lost 6 bases; unmatched junction nucleotides: 4. CDR3 in DNA: TGTGCCAGCAGTTACCGGGACAGAAGCAATGAGCAGTTCTTC. It specifies CASSYRDRSNEQFF.

The chain combines TRBV5-1 with TRBJ2-3; possibly TRBD2 for D (6 bases). The CDR3 is made up of 15 amino acids. The germline CDR1 and CDR2 sequences are SGHRS and YFSETQ. The germline V and J ends were trimmed by 0 bases and 0 bases, with 8 bases remaining between them. CDR3 amino acids: CASSLERASTDTQYF. The CDR3, as DNA: TGCGCCAGCAGCTTGGAGCGGGCTAGCACAGATACGCAGTATTTT.

The chain joins TRBV5-6 to TRBJ2-4; maybe TRBD2 (6 bases). The ends were cut back, 5 bases at V and 2 bases at J, with 17 bases in the middle. Germline lookup yields CDR1 SGHDT and CDR2 YYEEEE. The CDR3 totals 16 residues. The CDR3, as DNA: TGTGCCAGCAGAAAGGAGGGAAGGGGTTCCAAAAACATTCAGTACTTC. The encoded protein is CASRKEGRGSKNIQYF.

This chain connects TRBV28 to TRBJ2-2; TRBD2 matches 9 bases. The CDR3 extends over 15 amino acids. With 8 bases clipped from V and 4 bases from J, the junction kept 8 bases outside the gene matches. CDR1 is MDHEN, CDR2 SYDVKM, per germline. The CDR3 nucleotides read TGTGCCAGCCGCGGCGGGAGGGCCGCCACCGGGGAGCTGTTTTTT. This codes for CASRGGRAATGELFF.